This entry concerns a single TCR beta chain. Its antigen is still unknown. This sample was taken from a study of cytomegalovirus exposure and HLA in healthy donors. The overall study: A prior study identified 100 million to 130 million unique TCR beta sequences from about 180 million T cells.

General study findings and limits: The study labeled 164 TCR beta chains cytomegalovirus-associated. Most TCR sequences showed up rarely, but some public TCRs showed up in many donors.

The PCR used 60 Vbeta and 13 Jbeta primers. TCRdb's table, derived via immunoSEQ multiplex PCR, lists solely in-frame clones and lacks some. Of some 140,000 clones in the sample, around 83% were seen once. Sequenced: PBMCs. The sequence was collected from a male donor in good health and CMV-seropositive.

The CDR3 bases are TGTGCCAGCAGTTTATCGTCCGGGACAGGGCTCTACGAGCAGTACTTC. This translates into CASSLSSGTGLYEQYF. The V and J genes are TRBV27 and TRBJ2-7; 9 bases are shared with TRBD1. This CDR3 is built from 16 residues. Looked up from germline, CDR1 is MNHEY and CDR2 is SMNVEV (reference sequence). V lost 0 bases to trimming and J lost 3 bases; unmatched junction nucleotides: 6.